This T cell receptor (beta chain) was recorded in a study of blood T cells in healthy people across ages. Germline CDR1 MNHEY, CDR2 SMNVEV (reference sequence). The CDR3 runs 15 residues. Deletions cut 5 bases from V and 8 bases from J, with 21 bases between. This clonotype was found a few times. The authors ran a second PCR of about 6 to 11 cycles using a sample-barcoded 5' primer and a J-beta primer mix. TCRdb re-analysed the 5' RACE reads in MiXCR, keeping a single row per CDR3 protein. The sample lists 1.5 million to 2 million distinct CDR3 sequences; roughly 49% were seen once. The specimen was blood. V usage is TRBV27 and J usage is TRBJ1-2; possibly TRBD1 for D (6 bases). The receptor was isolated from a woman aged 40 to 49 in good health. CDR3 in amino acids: CASSPTGTHGGGYTF. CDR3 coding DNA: TGTGCCAGCAGTCCGACCGGGACTCACGGGGGCGGCTACACCTTC.